A single sample is the source of the 26 T cell receptor beta chains below, sequenced in a study of cytotoxic CD8 clonotypes in ibrutinib-treated CLL. Sequencing used immunoSEQ multiplex PCR; TCRdb keeps in-frame clones, though not all of them. The top ten clones hold around 30% of a sample with about 140,000 clones, approximately 80% of them seen once. The source was PBMCs, collected after 12 months of ibrutinib treatment. The source of these receptors is a human donor with chronic lymphocytic leukemia.

This clone was seen a few times. This sequence joins TRBV6-5 and TRBJ1-1; the D is unclear. CDR1 and CDR2 from the germline V gene are MNHEY and SVGAGI. This CDR3 comprises 11 residues. The V end was cut by 4 bases, the J end by 1 base, with 1 base between. The CDR3 DNA reads as TGTGCCAGCAGTTGGAACACTGAAGCTTTCTTT. As protein: CASSWNTEAFF.

The V call is TRBV19, the J call TRBJ2-5; 7 bases line up with TRBD1. Germline assignment: CDR1 LNHDA and CDR2 SQIVND (reference sequence). The ends lost 4 bases at V and 8 bases at J; junction bases unmatched: 4. The CDR3 runs 12 residues. The CDR3 protein is CASSTRQGTQYF. The CDR3 DNA is TGTGCCAGTAGTACCCGACAGGGTACCCAGTACTTC. Filled out from reference TRBV19 and TRBJ2-5, the complete variable domain reads DGGITQSPKYLFRKEGQNVTLSCEQNLNHDAMYWYRQDPGQGLRLIYYSQIVNDFQKGDIAEGYSVSREKKESFPLTVTSAQKNPTAFYLCASSTRQGTQYFGPGTRLLVL.

The chain carries TRBV4-3 and TRBJ2-7; tentative D call: TRBD1 (5 bases). In germline, CDR1 is LGHNA, CDR2 YSLEER. The ends were cut back, 2 bases at V and 4 bases at J, with 15 bases in the middle. The CDR3 has 15 residues. The CDR3 loop reads CASSQRWQGEYEQYF. The CDR3 DNA is TGCGCCAGCAGCCAAAGGTGGCAGGGTGAGTACGAGCAGTACTTC.

The chain employs TRBV6-1 and TRBJ2-3; possibly TRBD1 or TRBD2 for D (5 bases each). Germline V gives CDR1 MNHNS, CDR2 SASEGT. This CDR3 is 13 amino acids long. The V end lost 2 bases, the J end lost 6 bases, and 9 bases lay between the germline ends. For the CDR3, the DNA is TGTGCCAGCAGTGAAATGTGGGGGGATACGCAGTATTTT. It encodes CASSEMWGDTQYF.

The CDR3 nucleotides are TGTGCCACCAGCATCGGACTAAACAATGAGCAGTTCTTC. This codes for CATSIGLNNEQFF. The rearrangement uses TRBV15 and TRBJ2-1; TRBD2 might be the D (6 bases). Germline values: CDR1 LNHNV, CDR2 YYDKDF (reference sequence). V lost 4 bases to trimming and J lost 5 bases, with 9 bases between them. CDR3 length equals 13 residues.

The rearrangement joins TRBV28 to TRBJ2-1; TRBD1 agrees at 9 bases. Unmatched junction bases numbered 12, after V lost 7 bases and J lost 8 bases. The CDR3 has 15 amino acids. Germline CDR1 is MDHEN and CDR2 is SYDVKM. DNA of the CDR3: TGTGCCAGCATAACCCCACAGGGGGCAGGCGATGAGCAGTTCTTC. This sequence encodes CASITPQGAGDEQFF.

The chain employs TRBV7-6 and TRBJ2-2; 7 nucleotides agree with TRBD2. The CDR3 sequence is 16 residues long. Looked up from germline, CDR1 is SGHVS and CDR2 is FNYEAQ. The ends lost 4 bases at V and 5 bases at J; junction bases unmatched: 10. CDR3 sequence reads: CASSSSGGTPTGELFF. DNA for the CDR3: TGTGCCAGCAGCTCATCCGGGGGGACCCCTACCGGGGAGCTGTTTTTT.

The chain links TRBV4-1 to TRBJ1-2; TRBD1 agrees at 9 bases. The CDR3 covers 14 residues. CDR1 is MGHRA and CDR2 is YSYEKL in the germline V gene. With V trimmed by 4 bases and J by 7 bases, 7 bases remained unmatched. CDR3 nucleotide sequence: TGCGCCAGCAGCCCGGGGGACAGGGTTATTGGCTACACCTTC. This codes for CASSPGDRVIGYTF.

The V and J genes are TRBV28 and TRBJ2-7; D perhaps matches TRBD1 (6 bases). This CDR3 is built from 18 residues. Germline lookup yields CDR1 MDHEN and CDR2 SYDVKM. The V end was cut by 3 bases, the J end by 0 bases, with 21 bases between. The chain's CDR3 is CASSFWGRLGQNSYEQYF. The CDR3 DNA follows: TGTGCCAGCAGTTTCTGGGGTCGGCTCGGACAGAACTCCTACGAGCAGTACTTC.

The chain employs TRBV9 and TRBJ2-1, with no clear D. This CDR3 has 16 amino acids. Germline CDR1 is SGDLS and CDR2 is YYNGEE. Trimming took 0 bases from V and 3 from J, leaving 13 bases between them. The chain's CDR3 is CASSVGGHPGYNEQFF. The CDR3 nucleotides are TGTGCCAGCAGCGTAGGTGGGCATCCTGGCTACAATGAGCAGTTCTTC.

This clone is medium-sized by share. This rearrangement joins TRBV9 to TRBJ1-4; 8 bases map to TRBD1. V was clipped by 0 bases and J by 8 bases; unmatched bases: 6. There are 15 residues in the CDR3. The germline gives CDR1 SGDLS, CDR2 YYNGEE. The CDR3 sequence: CASSVVGTGGEKLFF. CDR3 DNA: TGTGCCAGCAGCGTAGTGGGTACAGGGGGAGAAAAACTGTTTTTT.

The chain joins TRBV27 to TRBJ2-7; unclear D gene. The CDR3 covers 14 residues. V lost 0 bases to trimming and J lost 3 bases, with 9 bases between them. The germline V gene has CDR1 MNHEY and CDR2 SMNVEV (reference sequence). The CDR3 DNA sequence: TGTGCCAGCAGTTTATCAGTTGCGGTCTACGAGCAGTACTTC. Amino acids: CASSLSVAVYEQYF.

This chain uses TRBV9 with TRBJ2-6, with D possibly matching TRBD1 (5 bases). V lost 3 bases to trimming and J lost 3 bases, with 13 bases between them. Germline assignment: CDR1 SGDLS and CDR2 YYNGEE. The length of the CDR3 is 16 residues. This CDR3 reads CASSAHRFNGANVLTF. The CDR3 DNA sequence: TGTGCCAGCAGCGCACACAGGTTTAATGGGGCCAACGTCCTGACTTTC.

The CDR3 is CASSLGRERYEQYF. The CDR3 bases are TGTGCCAGCAGCTTAGGCCGGGAGCGGTACGAGCAGTACTTC. The J gene is TRBJ2-7, the V gene TRBV11-1; D possibly corresponds to TRBD2 (6 bases). Germline lookup yields CDR1 SGHAT and CDR2 FQDESV (reference sequence). Trimming removed 1 base from V and 4 bases from J, with 11 bases in between. CDR3 length: 14 residues.

The gene calls are TRBV7-3 and TRBJ1-1; D not certain. Germline V gene lookup returns CDR1 SGHTA and CDR2 FQGTGA. This CDR3 has 14 residues. Trimming stripped 5 bases from V and 5 bases from J, with 15 bases between. CDR3 amino acids: CASSPRAGRTEAFF. The CDR3 DNA sequence: TGTGCCAGCAGCCCAAGGGCGGGGAGGACTGAAGCTTTCTTT.

The chain carries TRBV28 and TRBJ1-2; no definite D call. Deletions cut 7 bases from V and 5 bases from J, with 14 bases between. The CDR3 has 13 amino acids. Germline assignment: CDR1 MDHEN and CDR2 SYDVKM. This chain's CDR3 is CASTPPGLYGYTF. The DNA of the CDR3 is TGTGCCAGCACCCCTCCAGGCCTTTATGGCTACACCTTC.

The V gene is TRBV11-3, the J gene TRBJ1-2; the match to TRBD1 covers 8 bases. From germline, CDR1 is SGHNT and CDR2 YENEEA. V lost 1 base, J lost 3 bases, and 7 bases stayed unmatched. The CDR3 runs 16 residues. The CDR3 bases are TGTGCCAGCAGCTTAGGACGACTACAGGGGGACTATGGCTACACCTTC. This encodes CASSLGRLQGDYGYTF.

CDR3 nucleotide sequence: TGTGCCAGCAGTGACACTAGCGGAGCCTACAATGAGCAGTTCTTC. Translating gives CASSDTSGAYNEQFF. V usage is TRBV25-1 and J usage is TRBJ2-1; 8 positions match TRBD2. Looked up from germline, CDR1 is MGHDK and CDR2 is SYGVNS. The CDR3 totals 15 residues. The V gene end was trimmed by 3 bases and the J gene end by 2 bases; junction bases not matched to a gene: 3.

This clone appeared once. The chain carries TRBV9 and TRBJ2-7; 12 nucleotides line up with TRBD2. CDR1 is SGDLS and CDR2 is YYNGEE in the germline V gene. Germline trimming cut 6 bases from V and 0 bases from J; bases unmatched to any gene: 4. CDR3 length: 15 residues. CDR3 DNA sequence: TGTGCCAGCATTGGACTAGCGGGACCCTCCTACGAGCAGTACTTC. As protein: CASIGLAGPSYEQYF. The full variable domain, completed using reference TRBV9 and TRBJ2-7, is DSGVTQTPKHLITATGQRVTLRCSPRSGDLSVYWYQQSLDQGLQFLIQYYNGEERAKGNILERFSAQQFPDLHSELNLSSLELGDSALYFCASIGLAGPSYEQYFGPGTRLTVT.

Only one count was recorded for this clone. The rearrangement uses TRBV15 and TRBJ2-5, with 9 nucleotides matching TRBD1. The CDR3 covers 14 residues. Germline V gene lookup returns CDR1 LNHNV and CDR2 YYDKDF (reference sequence). V shed 1 base and J 5 bases; nucleotides not matched to a gene: 2. CDR3 DNA sequence: TGTGCCACCAGCAGAGGGACAGGGGATGAGACCCAGTACTTC. Its protein product is CATSRGTGDETQYF.

This clone showed up just a few times. The chain carries TRBV5-4 and TRBJ2-7; D not resolved. This CDR3 is 15 amino acids long. V was clipped by 0 bases and J by 2 bases, with 12 bases between them. Germline lookup yields CDR1 SGHNT and CDR2 YYREEE (reference sequence). The CDR3 here is CASSLGQDPAYEQYF. In DNA, the CDR3 is TGTGCCAGCAGCTTGGGTCAGGACCCTGCCTACGAGCAGTACTTC.

This clone was detected ten times or more. This chain connects TRBV10-2 to TRBJ1-2; D not resolved. The CDR3 is 12 residues long. The V end was cut by 3 bases, the J end by 4 bases, with 6 bases between. In germline, CDR1 is WSHSY, CDR2 SAAADI. CDR3 loop: CASSEQGYGYTF. DNA of the CDR3: TGCGCCAGCAGTGAACAAGGCTATGGCTACACCTTC.

The rearrangement uses TRBV7-2 and TRBJ1-1; 7 bases fit TRBD1. There are 16 residues in the CDR3. CDR1 is SGHTA and CDR2 is FQGNSA in the germline V gene. Losses at the gene ends were 4 bases for V and 1 base for J; bases not matched to a gene: 9. CDR3 nucleotides: TGTGCCAGCAGCTCGAGACAGGGAGGGACGAACACTGAAGCTTTCTTT. Its protein is CASSSRQGGTNTEAFF.

This sequence joins TRBV6-5 and TRBJ2-1; perhaps D is TRBD1 or TRBD2 (5 bases each). Trimming pared 6 bases from V and 2 bases from J, leaving 11 bases between. Germline lookup yields CDR1 MNHEY and CDR2 SVGAGI. This CDR3 has 14 residues. In DNA, the CDR3 is TGTGCCAGCAGGGGGGTGGACCCCTACAATGAGCAGTTCTTC. It codes for CASRGVDPYNEQFF.

As DNA, the CDR3 is TGTGCCAGCAGTTTACAGGGGACTGAAGCTTTCTTT. This encodes CASSLQGTEAFF. The genes are TRBV6-5 and TRBJ1-1; TRBD1 matches 7 bases. CDR3 size: 12 residues. With V trimmed by 4 bases and J by 5 bases, 1 base remained unmatched. Germline CDR1 MNHEY, CDR2 SVGAGI.

The V and J genes are TRBV7-2 and TRBJ1-1, with D possibly matching TRBD1 (6 bases). The CDR3 spans 14 residues. Germline assignment: CDR1 SGHTA and CDR2 FQGNSA. Trimming removed 4 bases at V and 1 base at J, with 10 bases between. CDR3 nucleotide sequence: TGTGCCAGCAGCTCGTCGACAGGGAACACTGAAGCTTTCTTT. Residues: CASSSSTGNTEAFF.